The 27 T cell receptor beta chains given below trace back to one sample, sequenced in a study of CD8+ T cells in alopecia areata. The sample's treatment: oral pan-JAK inhibitor, 5-10 mg twice daily. Researchers gathered lesional scalp punch biopsies and peripheral blood from patients with alopecia areata. After isolation, RNA underwent reverse transcription to generate cDNA as the sequencing template. TCRdb's table, derived via immunoSEQ multiplex PCR, lists solely in-frame clones and lacks some. The sample has about 7,400 clones, 64% seen once; the top ten hold about 12%. The sequenced sample was skin, obtained at week 4, from a patient treated with tofacitinib. Receptors were obtained from a human donor with alopecia areata.

This clone was observed once. The chain recombines TRBV9 with TRBJ2-5; D unresolved. The length of the CDR3 is 13 residues. Trimming shortened V by 4 bases and J by 2 bases, and 9 bases separated the two germline ends. The V gene's germline CDR1 is SGDLS and CDR2 YYNGEE. The CDR3 coding sequence is TGTGCCAGCAGCCCTGGACCGCAAGAGACCCAGTACTTC. Its translation is CASSPGPQETQYF.

CDR3 in amino acids: CASSSLDGELFF. The CDR3 DNA sequence: TGTGCCAGCAGCTCTTTGGACGGGGAGCTGTTTTTT. The genes are TRBV27 and TRBJ2-2; D is undetermined. V gave up 6 bases and J gave up 7 bases, with 9 bases separating them. The CDR3 length is 12 residues. The germline gives CDR1 MNHEY, CDR2 SMNVEV (reference sequence).

V is TRBV11-3 and J is TRBJ1-5, with D uncertain. The CDR3 extends over 13 amino acids. Per germline, CDR1 SGHNT and CDR2 YENEEA. Trimming stripped 3 bases from V and 3 bases from J, with 6 bases between. The CDR3 sequence is CASSFFSNQPQHF. The CDR3 region has the DNA TGTGCCAGCAGCTTCTTCTCCAATCAGCCCCAGCATTTT.

This clone was counted only a few times. J is TRBJ1-4 and V is TRBV6-6, with 7 bases fitting TRBD1. The CDR3 has 13 amino acids. Unmatched junction bases numbered 7, after V lost 7 bases and J lost 8 bases. Germline CDR1 is MNHNY and CDR2 is SVGAGI (reference sequence). This chain's CDR3 is CASIDRVSEKLFF. The CDR3 region has the DNA TGTGCCAGCATCGACAGGGTATCCGAAAAACTGTTTTTT.

Only a few counts were recorded for this clone. The chain is built from TRBV5-1 and TRBJ1-3, with D possibly being TRBD1 (6 bases). CDR3 length: 16 residues. V lost 5 bases, J lost 0 bases, and 15 bases lay in between. CDR1 is SGHRS and CDR2 is YFSETQ in the germline V gene. The CDR3 loop is CASSHKDSFSGNTIYF. The DNA for the CDR3 is TGCGCCAGCAGTCATAAGGACAGTTTCTCTGGAAACACCATATATTTT.

CDR3 region: CASSAGTAGNTIYF. The CDR3 region has the DNA TGTGCCAGCAGCGCCGGGACAGCTGGAAACACCATATATTTT. The gene calls are TRBV7-9 and TRBJ1-3; TRBD1 aligns across 7 bases. This CDR3 is 14 amino acids long. The germline V gene encodes CDR1 SEHNR and CDR2 FQNEAQ (reference sequence). V lost 5 bases, J lost 2 bases, and 3 bases stayed unmatched.

This chain links TRBV5-1 with TRBJ1-5, with TRBD1 identical over 8 bases. Germline loops: CDR1 SGHRS, CDR2 YFSETQ. V lost 4 bases, J lost 7 bases, and 13 bases stayed unmatched. There are 16 residues in the CDR3. CDR3 nucleotide sequence: TGCGCCAGCAGCACGATGCCGCAGGGGGCAGGGCAGCCCCAGCATTTT. Amino acids: CASSTMPQGAGQPQHF.

The chain recombines TRBV2 with TRBJ1-2; 9 bases fit TRBD1. CDR1 and CDR2 from the germline V gene are SNHLY and FYNNEI. This CDR3 has 14 amino acids. V lost 5 bases, J lost 4 bases, and 5 bases stayed unmatched. Here the CDR3 reads CASSTDRGGYGYTF. Written as DNA, the CDR3 is TGTGCCAGCAGTACGGACAGGGGTGGCTATGGCTACACCTTC.

In its sample, this clone was seen a few times. V gene TRBV2 combines with J gene TRBJ2-6; D call uncertain. The germline V gene has CDR1 SNHLY and CDR2 FYNNEI. This CDR3 comprises 16 residues. Trimming shortened V by 2 bases and J by 0 bases, and 8 bases separated the two germline ends. The chain's CDR3 is CASSERTLSGANVLTF. The CDR3 DNA reads TGTGCCAGCAGTGAACGCACGCTCTCTGGGGCCAACGTCCTGACTTTC.

This clone has only one observation. J is TRBJ2-6 and V is TRBV11-3; D not resolved. This CDR3 has 14 residues. V was pared by 7 bases and J by 3 bases, with 10 bases between. Germline CDR1 is SGHNT and CDR2 is YENEEA. In nucleotides, the CDR3 is TGTGCCAGCACCAACCGGCTTGGGGCCAACGTCCTGACTTTC. This sequence encodes CASTNRLGANVLTF.

This chain links TRBV5-1 with TRBJ2-5; weak D call: TRBD2 (5 bases). In germline, CDR1 is SGHRS, CDR2 YFSETQ. The ends were cut back, 3 bases at V and 7 bases at J, with 25 bases in the middle. This CDR3 spans 17 amino acids. The CDR3 bases are TGCGCCAGCAGCTATTCCCCGCTCTTGCAGCGGACGGGGACCCAGTACTTC. It encodes CASSYSPLLQRTGTQYF.

This clone was counted only a few times. The chain joins TRBV27 to TRBJ2-1, with 9 nucleotides matching TRBD2. Germline values: CDR1 MNHEY, CDR2 SMNVEV (reference sequence). V shed 6 bases, J shed 7 bases, and the junction held 7 bases outside the gene matches. The CDR3 has 14 amino acids. Here the CDR3 reads CASSFSGSRNEQFF. The CDR3 DNA reads TGTGCCAGCAGCTTTAGCGGGAGTAGGAATGAGCAGTTCTTC.

Here the CDR3 DNA reads TGTGCCAGCAGCCAAGATAATCTCGGCTTGGGCGGGGGGGGGTGGGAGCAGTTCTTC. Translating gives CASSQDNLGLGGGGWEQFF. The chain carries TRBV4-2 and TRBJ2-1; 9 bases agree with TRBD2. CDR3 length: 19 residues. J lost 10 bases, V lost 0 bases, and 19 bases had no gene match. Germline assignment: CDR1 LGHNA and CDR2 YNFKEQ.

J is TRBJ2-7 and V is TRBV14; 9 bases map to TRBD1. CDR1 SGHDN and CDR2 FVKESK come from the germline V gene. The junction had 7 bases not matched to a gene; V was cut back by 4 bases and J by 6 bases. The CDR3 covers 14 residues. The CDR3 coding sequence is TGTGCCAGCAGCCTGACAGGGGGGATGAGCGAGCAGTACTTC. Its protein product is CASSLTGGMSEQYF. Full variable domain (outside the CDR3, taken from reference TRBV14 and TRBJ2-7): EAGVTQFPSHSVIEKGQTVTLRCDPISGHDNLYWYRRVMGKEIKFLLHFVKESKQDESGMPNNRFLAERTGGTYSTLKVQPAELEDSGVYFCASSLTGGMSEQYFGPGTRLTVT.

The chain uses TRBV30 and TRBJ2-1, with TRBD1 matching 9 bases. CDR3 length equals 13 residues. Germline CDR1 reads GTSNPN; CDR2 reads SVGIG (reference sequence). V shed 5 bases and J 7 bases; nucleotides not matched to a gene: 6. This CDR3 reads CAWGQGLMNEQFF. CDR3 nucleotide sequence: TGTGCCTGGGGACAGGGGTTGATGAATGAGCAGTTCTTC.

The V call is TRBV7-3, the J call TRBJ2-3; 11 nucleotides agree with TRBD2. Trimming took 6 bases from V and 1 from J; bases not matched to a gene: 9. Germline lookup yields CDR1 SGHTA and CDR2 FQGTGA. The CDR3 loop spans 17 amino acids. DNA of the CDR3: TGTGCCAGCAGGCGCAATAGCGGGGGGGCTGGCACAGATACGCAGTATTTT. It encodes CASRRNSGGAGTDTQYF.

This clone was counted once. At one of its ends the junction is not consistent with the germline gene, which may arise from a read error. In the same sample, other DNA sequences code for this CDR3. This chain connects TRBV9 to TRBJ2-3; a possible D gene is TRBD2 (6 bases). Germline CDR1 and CDR2: SGDLS and YYNGEE. This CDR3 spans 15 amino acids. CDR3 sequence (DNA): TGTGCCAGCAGCGCCCAGGCGGGACCTTCAGATACGCAATATTTT. Translating it yields CASSAQAGPSDTQYF.

The chain joins TRBV19 to TRBJ2-5, with TRBD2 matching over 9 bases. The J segment lost 1 base and the V segment lost 2 bases, leaving 11 bases of the junction unmatched. Germline V CDR1 and CDR2: LNHDA, SQIVND (reference sequence). The CDR3 loop spans 18 amino acids. The CDR3 is CASSILSPAGGIQETQYF. CDR3 coding DNA: TGTGCCAGTAGTATACTCTCGCCCGCGGGGGGGATCCAAGAGACCCAGTACTTC.

This clone was seen more than once but under ten times. V and J are TRBV5-1 and TRBJ2-2; D is unresolved. The ends were cut back, 4 bases at V and 0 bases at J, with 13 bases in the middle. The germline V gene has CDR1 SGHRS and CDR2 YFSETQ. The CDR3 contains 16 residues. CDR3 protein: CASSPRTAANTGELFF. The CDR3 DNA sequence: TGCGCCAGCAGCCCCCGGACGGCCGCGAACACCGGGGAGCTGTTTTTT.

This clone was counted a few times. Other DNA variants within this sample encode the same CDR3. V and J are TRBV14 and TRBJ2-2; 15 bases agree with TRBD2. CDR1 and CDR2 from the germline V gene are SGHDN and FVKESK. Germline trimming cut 4 bases from V and 5 bases from J; bases unmatched to any gene: 11. The CDR3 spans 19 residues. CDR3 bases: TGTGCCAGCAGCCTTAGAGGACTAGCGGGGGGGCGGCGGACCGGGGAGCTGTTTTTT. Its translation: CASSLRGLAGGRRTGELFF.

The chain is built from TRBV5-1 and TRBJ1-2; a weak D match, TRBD1 (5 bases). V was clipped by 7 bases and J by 3 bases, with 13 bases between them. This CDR3 is built from 13 residues. CDR1 is SGHRS and CDR2 is YFSETQ in the germline V gene. The CDR3, as DNA: TGCGCCAGCGGCGGGGGAACATACTATGGCTACACCTTC. Translating gives CASGGGTYYGYTF.

This clone is termed large. This chain uses TRBV7-2 with TRBJ2-7; D ambiguous. This CDR3 region has 13 residues. Germline assignment: CDR1 SGHTA and CDR2 FQGNSA. Between the trimmed V and J ends, which lost 0 bases and 5 bases, there was a span of 8 bases. The CDR3, as DNA: TGTGCCAGCAGCTTAGCCCGGACCAACGAGCAGTACTTC. It codes for CASSLARTNEQYF.

The chain links TRBV7-2 to TRBJ2-5; 16 bases line up with TRBD2. Germline-derived CDR1 and CDR2 are SGHTA and FQGNSA. The CDR3 extends over 19 amino acids. Trimming took 4 bases from V and 2 from J; bases not matched to a gene: 10. The CDR3 region is CASSSTGTSGGAVQETQYF. CDR3 sequence (DNA): TGTGCCAGCAGCTCGACCGGGACTAGCGGGGGGGCGGTTCAAGAGACCCAGTACTTC.

V gene TRBV6-5 combines with J gene TRBJ2-7; D is unresolved. V shed 0 bases and J shed 0 bases, with 12 bases lying between them. The germline V gene encodes CDR1 MNHEY and CDR2 SVGAGI. There are 16 residues in the CDR3. The CDR3 loop reads CASSYSAPENSYEQYF. The CDR3 DNA sequence: TGTGCCAGCAGTTACTCGGCCCCGGAGAACTCCTACGAGCAGTACTTC.

In its sample, this clone was seen a few times. The rearrangement uses TRBV27 and TRBJ1-5, with D possibly matching TRBD1 (5 bases). The CDR3 totals 14 residues. CDR1 and CDR2 from the germline V gene are MNHEY and SMNVEV (reference sequence). Trimming took 4 bases from V and 5 from J, leaving 12 bases between them. CDR3 in amino acids: CASSSRVQDQPQHF. CDR3 sequence (DNA): TGTGCCAGCAGTTCGCGGGTACAGGATCAGCCCCAGCATTTT.

The chain couples TRBV7-2 to TRBJ2-5; 7 nucleotides match TRBD1. The V gene end was trimmed by 5 bases and the J gene end by 2 bases; junction bases not matched to a gene: 5. Germline V gene data show CDR1 as SGHTA and CDR2 as FQGNSA. This CDR3 contains 14 residues. The CDR3 loop is CASSGQVSQETQYF. CDR3 nucleotides: TGTGCCAGCAGCGGACAGGTTTCACAAGAGACCCAGTACTTC.

The chain recombines TRBV5-8 with TRBJ2-6; D remains ambiguous. CDR3 size: 15 residues. Trimming left V 4 bases short and J 0 bases short, with 8 bases between. Germline CDR1 SGHTS, CDR2 YDEGEE. CDR3 sequence: CASSAYYSGANVLTF. The CDR3, as DNA: TGTGCCAGCAGCGCATATTACTCTGGGGCCAACGTCCTGACTTTC.